This T cell receptor beta chain was identified in a study of tumor and adjacent non-tumor tissue in lung cancer. Study findings and constraints: Normal lung showed higher cumulative top 100 clone frequency than tumor. Tumor TCR diversity, when higher, was linked to shorter survival.

The V and J ends lost 0 bases and 4 bases, in that order; junction bases with no gene match: 15. There are 18 residues in the CDR3. Per germline, CDR1 SGHRS and CDR2 YFSETQ. TCRbeta libraries were built with three rounds of nested PCR, modified from ARM-PCR. TCRdb reanalysed the multiplex PCR reads using MiXCR and keeps one entry per CDR3 protein. The data hold 120,000 or so distinct CDR3 sequences, with roughly 67% observed a single time. The template was RNA from unsorted bulk tissue. Between August and November 2014, newly diagnosed, chemotherapy-naive lung cancer patients underwent thoracic surgery in China. This clonotype was counted between two and nine times. The antigen remains unidentified.

The TCR comes from a man younger than 40 with non-small cell lung cancer. Sequencing used lung tumor tissue. The chain couples TRBV5-1 to TRBJ2-5; TRBD2 agrees at 7 bases. Here the CDR3 reads CASSLGSSGKPGGETQYF. The CDR3 nucleotides read TGCGCCAGCAGCTTGGGTTCTAGCGGCAAACCCGGTGGAGAGACCCAGTACTTC. Full variable domain (rest looked up from reference TRBV5-1 and TRBJ2-5): KAGVTQTPRYLIKTRGQQVTLSCSPISGHRSVSWYQQTPGQGLQFLFEYFSETQRNKGNFPGRFSGRQFSNSRSEMNVSTLELGDSALYLCASSLGSSGKPGGETQYFGPGTRLLVL.